Included here is one TCR beta chain sequence, with context. The assay was immunoSEQ multiplex PCR, and TCRdb's table has in-frame clones only and misses some. The table shows 25,000 to 40,000 clones, with over 80% occurring only once. This CDR3 comprises 16 residues. Trimming shortened V by 8 bases and J by 3 bases, and 20 bases separated the two germline ends. Germline V gene data show CDR1 as SNHLY and CDR2 as FYNNEI. This record comes from a study of T cell changes during pregnancy in multiple sclerosis. The sequence was obtained from a female donor with multiple sclerosis, enrolled in a pregnancy study. This chain connects TRBV2 to TRBJ1-5, with a weak D call TRBD1 (5 bases). The material sequenced was CD8+ T cells from peripheral blood mononuclear cells, taken before pregnancy. The CDR3 DNA is TGTGCCAGCGGGGGTGGGGAAGGAGGGGCCAATCAGCCCCAGCATTTT. Amino acids: CASGGGEGGANQPQHF.